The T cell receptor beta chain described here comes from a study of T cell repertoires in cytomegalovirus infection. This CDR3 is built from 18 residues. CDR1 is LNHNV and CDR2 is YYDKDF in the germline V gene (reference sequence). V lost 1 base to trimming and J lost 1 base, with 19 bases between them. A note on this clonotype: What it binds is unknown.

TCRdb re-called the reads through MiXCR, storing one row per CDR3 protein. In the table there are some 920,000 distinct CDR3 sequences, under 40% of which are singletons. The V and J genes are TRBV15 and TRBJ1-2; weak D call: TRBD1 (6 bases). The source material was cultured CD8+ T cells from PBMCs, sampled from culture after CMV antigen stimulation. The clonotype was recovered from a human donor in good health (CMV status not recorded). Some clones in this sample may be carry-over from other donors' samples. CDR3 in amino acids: CATSRGRNRVTRNYGYTF. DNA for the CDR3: TGTGCCACCAGCAGAGGCCGAAACAGGGTAACGCGTAACTATGGCTACACCTTC.